Below are 5 T cell receptor beta chains sequenced from a single sample in a study of human T cells and chemical hapten exposure. Time point defined: patch test 1, 2 weeks after DPC sensitization. Stated treatment: therapeutic diphenylcyclopropenone sensitization with weekly scalp DPC. TCRdb itself ran the RACE reads through MiXCR, one entry per CDR3 protein. The sample has roughly 190,000 distinct CDR3 sequences, around 22% seen once. The input for sequencing was whole blood, taken in connection with sensitization to the hapten diphenylcyclopropenone (DPC). The receptors were gathered from a woman aged 45 to 65 with alopecia areata. Some clones in this sample may be carry-over from other donors' samples.

This clonotype was recorded at least ten times. The chain combines TRBV2 with TRBJ1-1; D is unclear. The CDR3 loop spans 9 amino acids. Per the germline V gene, CDR1 is SNHLY and CDR2 is FYNNEI. V dropped 3 bases and J dropped 10 bases, with 3 bases sitting between them. CDR3: CASSEGAFF. The CDR3 nucleotides are TGTGCCAGCAGTGAGGGAGCTTTCTTT.

This clonotype was detected only a few times. J is TRBJ2-1 and V is TRBV3-1, with D maybe TRBD2 (5 bases). Per the germline V gene, CDR1 is LGHDT and CDR2 is YNNKEL (reference sequence). Trimming took 2 bases from V and 8 from J, leaving 13 bases between them. The CDR3 runs to 14 residues. CDR3 nucleotides: TGTGCCAGCAGCCAATGGGAGAGCGCAGATGAGCAGTTCTTC. This encodes CASSQWESADEQFF.

The chain carries TRBV6-5 and TRBJ2-6; D is ambiguous. The V gene's germline CDR1 is MNHEY and CDR2 SVGAGI. Trimming shortened V by 0 bases and J by 3 bases, and 0 bases separated the two germline ends. There are 13 residues in the CDR3. CDR3 in amino acids: CASSYSGANVLTF. The CDR3 DNA follows: TGTGCCAGCAGTTACTCTGGGGCCAACGTCCTGACTTTC.

The genes are TRBV10-3 and TRBJ1-2; 9 bases fit TRBD1. Trimming removed 0 bases from V and 4 bases from J; junction bases left unmatched: 3. The CDR3 spans 15 residues. Looked up from germline, CDR1 is ENHRY and CDR2 is SYGVKD. CDR3 loop: CAISESGQGTYGYTF. As DNA, the CDR3 is TGTGCCATCAGTGAGTCGGGACAGGGTACCTATGGCTACACCTTC.

The V call is TRBV20-1, the J call TRBJ1-1, with a tentative D call TRBD1 (6 bases). CDR1 is DFQATT, CDR2 SNEGSKA, per germline (reference sequence). The CDR3 length is 12 residues. V dropped 5 bases and J dropped 1 base, with 8 bases sitting between them. CDR3 sequence: CSALTGNTEAFF. CDR3 DNA sequence: TGCAGTGCTCTGACAGGGAACACTGAAGCTTTCTTT.